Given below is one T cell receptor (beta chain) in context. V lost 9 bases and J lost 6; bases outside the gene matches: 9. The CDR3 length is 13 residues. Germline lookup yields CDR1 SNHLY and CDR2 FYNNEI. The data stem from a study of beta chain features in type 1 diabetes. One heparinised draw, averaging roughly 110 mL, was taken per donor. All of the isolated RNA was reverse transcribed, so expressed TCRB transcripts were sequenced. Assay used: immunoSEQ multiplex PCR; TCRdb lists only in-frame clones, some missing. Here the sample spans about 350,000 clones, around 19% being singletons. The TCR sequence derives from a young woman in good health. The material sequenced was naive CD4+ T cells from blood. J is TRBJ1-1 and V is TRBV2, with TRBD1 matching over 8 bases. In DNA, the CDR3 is TGTGCCAGTGAGACAGGGGCATGGGCTGAAGCTTTCTTT. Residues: CASETGAWAEAFF.